These T cell receptor beta chains were read from a single sample in a study of OX40 agonist ivuxolimab in advanced cancers. Assay used: immunoSEQ multiplex PCR; TCRdb lists only in-frame clones, some missing. This sample has about 100,000 clones; 94% occur once, and the top ten carry 2% to 3%. Sample: CD4+ or CD8+ T cells sorted from blood, taken in a trial of the OX40 agonist ivuxolimab. All receptors derive from an adult with an advanced solid tumor such as melanoma, head and neck, liver or kidney cancer. CDR3s include the opening cysteine and the closing phenylalanine or tryptophan. The D gene is left open where the match is weak. Clone size is shown for a subset of rows, as once, few, many or a class of expanded clone.

abundance | j_gene | d_gene | v_gene | CDR3aa | CDR3nt
once | TRBJ2-1 | TRBD2 | TRBV4-2 | CASSQFPEGGTSGNEQFF | TGTGCCAGCAGCCAATTCCCCGAGGGTGGGACTAGCGGCAATGAGCAGTTCTTC
- | TRBJ1-2 | TRBD1 | TRBV30 | CAWSPGTGGGYGYTF | TGTGCCTGGAGCCCGGGGACAGGGGGAGGCTATGGCTACACCTTC
- | TRBJ2-7 | TRBD2 | TRBV2 | CASTFSGGASYEQYF | TGTGCCAGCACCTTTAGCGGGGGGGCGTCCTACGAGCAGTACTTC
- | TRBJ2-4 | - | TRBV21-1 | CASSKGGWTLSRDIQYF | TGTGCCAGCAGCAAAGGGGGGTGGACATTAAGCAGGGACATTCAGTACTTC
- | TRBJ1-5 | - | TRBV7-6 | CASSPNRAGDQPQHF | TGTGCCAGCAGCCCTAACAGAGCTGGGGATCAGCCCCAGCATTTT
- | TRBJ2-5 | - | TRBV7-8 | CASSSPNRDIKETQYF | TGTGCCAGCAGCTCGCCCAACCGGGACATTAAAGAGACCCAGTACTTC
- | TRBJ2-7 | - | TRBV7-9 | CASSFPKSELVDEQYF | TGTGCCAGCAGCTTTCCCAAGTCAGAGTTAGTCGACGAGCAGTACTTC
- | TRBJ2-2 | - | TRBV19 | CASSMSSTGELFF | TGTGCCAGTAGTATGTCATCCACCGGGGAGCTGTTTTTT
- | TRBJ1-1 | TRBD1 | TRBV6-5 | CASSLGQRSEAFF | TGTGCCAGCAGCCTGGGACAGCGTTCTGAAGCTTTCTTT
- | TRBJ2-2 | TRBD1 | TRBV4-1 | CASSQVDRATGELFF | TGCGCCAGCAGCCAAGTGGACAGGGCGACCGGGGAGCTGTTTTTT
- | TRBJ2-7 | - | TRBV27 | CASSFRIGTGSYEQYF | TGTGCCAGCAGTTTTCGTATCGGGACGGGCTCCTACGAGCAGTACTTC
once | TRBJ2-7 | TRBD1 | TRBV11-2 | CASSRGQAYEQYF | TGTGCCAGCAGCAGGGGACAGGCCTACGAGCAGTACTTC
- | TRBJ2-1 | TRBD1 | TRBV14 | CASSQKQGVHYNEQFF | TGTGCCAGCAGCCAGAAACAGGGGGTGCACTACAATGAGCAGTTCTTC
once | TRBJ2-5 | TRBD2 | TRBV14 | CASSPFSGRGETQYF | TGTGCCAGCAGCCCCTTTAGCGGGCGTGGGGAGACCCAGTACTTC
once | TRBJ2-5 | TRBD2 | TRBV6-1 | CASSEWGSGIQETQYF | TGTGCCAGCAGTGAATGGGGTAGCGGGATACAAGAGACCCAGTACTTC
- | TRBJ1-2 | TRBD1 | TRBV5-6 | CASSLDRAWGYTF | TGTGCCAGCAGCCTAGACAGGGCGTGGGGCTACACCTTC
- | TRBJ1-5 | - | TRBV9 | CASSVETEYQPQHF | TGTGCCAGCAGCGTAGAGACAGAATATCAGCCCCAGCATTTT
- | TRBJ2-1 | TRBD2 | TRBV30 | CAWSVDSGLYNEQFF | TGTGCCTGGAGTGTTGATAGCGGGCTCTACAATGAGCAGTTCTTC
- | TRBJ1-6 | TRBD1 | TRBV19 | CASSTTTSDRVFYNSPLHF | TGTGCCAGTTCTACTACCACTTCCGACAGGGTCTTCTATAATTCACCCCTCCACTTT
- | TRBJ1-2 | - | TRBV7-2 | CASRTPGEANYGYTF | TGTGCCAGCAGAACCCCGGGAGAAGCTAACTATGGCTACACCTTC
once | TRBJ2-7 | - | TRBV29-1 | CSVEGTPGSTYEQYF | TGCAGCGTGGAAGGGACACCGGGAAGCACCTACGAGCAGTACTTC
- | TRBJ2-2 | TRBD1 | TRBV30 | CAHEGQGGTGELFF | TGTGCCCACGAAGGACAGGGGGGTACCGGGGAGCTGTTTTTT
- | TRBJ1-1 | TRBD1 | TRBV11-2 | CASSLGQGDTEAFF | TGTGCCAGCAGCTTAGGACAGGGGGACACTGAAGCTTTCTTT
- | TRBJ1-2 | TRBD1 | TRBV11-2 | CASSFGQGAPYGYTF | TGTGCCAGCAGTTTTGGACAGGGGGCCCCCTATGGCTACACCTTC
- | TRBJ1-6 | TRBD1 | TRBV2 | CASSGQGGSPLHF | TGTGCCAGCAGTGGTCAGGGGGGTTCACCCCTCCACTTT
- | TRBJ2-5 | - | TRBV11-1 | CASRGRQETQYF | TGTGCCAGCAGGGGCAGGCAAGAGACCCAGTACTTC
few | TRBJ1-2 | - | TRBV4-1 | CASSQGRQINTF | TGCGCCAGCAGCCAAGGGAGGCAGATCAACACCTTC
- | TRBJ1-1 | - | TRBV7-6 | CASSLGGENTEAFF | TGTGCCAGCAGCTTGGGAGGGGAGAACACTGAAGCTTTCTTT
- | TRBJ1-1 | TRBD1 | TRBV7-9 | CASSPDPGTGKVGPEAFF | TGTGCCAGCAGCCCGGACCCCGGGACAGGGAAAGTCGGCCCTGAAGCTTTCTTT
- | TRBJ2-7 | - | TRBV7-9 | CASSLMGNEQYF | TGTGCCAGCAGCTTGATGGGGAACGAGCAGTACTTC
- | TRBJ1-2 | TRBD1 | TRBV2 | CASWAGQGALYGYTF | TGTGCCAGCTGGGCGGGACAGGGGGCTCTTTATGGCTACACCTTC
- | TRBJ2-3 | - | TRBV19 | CASSIGRFADTQYF | TGTGCCAGTAGTATTGGCAGATTTGCAGATACGCAGTATTTT
- | TRBJ1-2 | - | TRBV4-3 | CASSQAEGNYGYTF | TGCGCCAGCAGCCAAGCTGAAGGGAACTATGGCTACACCTTC
- | TRBJ1-1 | - | TRBV5-1 | CASSSYYSNTEAFF | TGCGCCAGCTCCTCATATTATTCGAACACTGAAGCTTTCTTT
- | TRBJ2-1 | - | TRBV5-6 | CASSSRFSPPRSGSGEQFF | TGTGCCAGCAGCTCCCGTTTCTCGCCTCCCCGCTCCGGGAGTGGTGAGCAGTTCTTC
- | TRBJ2-5 | - | TRBV20-1 | CSAREETQYF | TGCAGTGCTAGAGAAGAGACCCAGTACTTC
- | TRBJ2-1 | TRBD2 | TRBV2 | CASSDGGGGLISFF | TGTGCCAGCAGCGACGGCGGGGGGGGCCTTATATCGTTCTTC
- | TRBJ2-7 | TRBD2 | TRBV5-4 | CASSFFSGKGYEQYF | TGTGCCAGCAGCTTCTTTAGCGGGAAGGGATACGAGCAGTACTTC